This TCR beta chain was identified during a study of PD-L1 blockade in urothelial cancer. CDR1 and CDR2 (germline): LGHNA, YNFKEQ. The CDR3 has 15 amino acids. The trim removed 0 bases at V and 3 bases at J, leaving 4 bases unmatched. The table came from immunoSEQ multiplex PCR; TCRdb's copy has only in-frame clones and leaves some out. This table holds tens of thousands of clones, roughly 84% found once. This clone was seen a single time. V is TRBV4-2 and J is TRBJ1-2, with 7 bases fitting TRBD1. The material was PBMCs, obtained around atezolizumab (anti-PD-L1) treatment. This clonotype originated in a man in his sixties or seventies with urothelial cancer. CDR3 loop: CASSQDIRGDYGYTF. For the CDR3, the DNA is TGTGCCAGCAGCCAAGACATCAGGGGGGACTATGGCTACACCTTC.